This TCR beta chain was obtained from a study of T cell repertoires in cytomegalovirus infection. On the study more broadly: CMV epitopes that were recently identified and HLA-C-restricted were used alongside well-studied HLA-B-restricted ones. Overall study findings and caveats: Using cumulative public TCR beta family frequency, the authors identified those who carried CMV together with the relevant HLA.

Each CDR3 protein gets one entry after TCRdb re-called the reads with MiXCR. The sample lists 900,000 to 950,000 distinct CDR3 sequences, around 30% occurring once. Germline CDR1 and CDR2: MNHEY and SVGAGI. V was cut by 2 bases and J by 7 bases, with 12 bases left in between. The CDR3 extends over 15 amino acids. About this clonotype itself: What it binds is unknown.

This specimen consisted of cultured CD8+ T cells from PBMCs, obtained from culture after CMV antigen stimulation. This receptor was identified in a human donor in good health (CMV status not recorded). Some clones in this sample may be carry-over from other donors' samples. This chain links TRBV6-5 with TRBJ1-6; perhaps TRBD1 as D (6 bases). The DNA for the CDR3 is TGTGCCAGCAGTTACGATACAGGGTACAATTCACCCCTCCACTTT. This translates into CASSYDTGYNSPLHF.